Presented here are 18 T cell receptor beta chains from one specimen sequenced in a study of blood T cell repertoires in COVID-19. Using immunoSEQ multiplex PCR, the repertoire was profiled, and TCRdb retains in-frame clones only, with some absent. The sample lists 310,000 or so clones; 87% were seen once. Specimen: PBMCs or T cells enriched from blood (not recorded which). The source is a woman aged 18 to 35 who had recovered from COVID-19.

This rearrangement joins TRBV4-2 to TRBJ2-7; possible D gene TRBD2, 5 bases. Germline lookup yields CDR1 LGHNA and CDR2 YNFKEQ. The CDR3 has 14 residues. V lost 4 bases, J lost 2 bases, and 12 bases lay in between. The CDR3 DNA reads TGTGCCAGCAGCCGAGAGGACTCAGCCTACGAGCAGTACTTC. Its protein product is CASSREDSAYEQYF.

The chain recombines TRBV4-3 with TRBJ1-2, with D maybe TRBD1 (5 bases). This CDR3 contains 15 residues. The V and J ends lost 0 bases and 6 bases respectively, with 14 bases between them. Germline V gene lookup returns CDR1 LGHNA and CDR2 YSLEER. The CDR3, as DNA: TGCGCCAGCAGCCAAGAGCCCCAGGGTATTAATGGCTACACCTTC. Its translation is CASSQEPQGINGYTF.

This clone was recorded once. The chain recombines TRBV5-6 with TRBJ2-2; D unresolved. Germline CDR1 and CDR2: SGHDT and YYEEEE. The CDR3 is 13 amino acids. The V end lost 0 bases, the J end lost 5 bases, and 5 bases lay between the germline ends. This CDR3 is CASSLGRTGELFF. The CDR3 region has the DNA TGTGCCAGCAGCTTGGGTCGGACCGGGGAGCTGTTTTTT.

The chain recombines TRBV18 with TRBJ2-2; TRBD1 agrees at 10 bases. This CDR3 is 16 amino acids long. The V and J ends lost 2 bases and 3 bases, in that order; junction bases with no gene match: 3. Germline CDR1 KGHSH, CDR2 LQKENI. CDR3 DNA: TGTGCCAGCTCACCAGTGGGGACAGGGGACACCGGGGAGCTGTTTTTT. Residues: CASSPVGTGDTGELFF.

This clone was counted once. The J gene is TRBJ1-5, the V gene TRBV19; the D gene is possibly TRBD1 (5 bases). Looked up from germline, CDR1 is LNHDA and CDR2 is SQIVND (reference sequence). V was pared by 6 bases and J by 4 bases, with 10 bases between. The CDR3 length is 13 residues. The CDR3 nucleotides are TGTGCCAGTAGACAGGCGCCAAATCAGCCCCAGCATTTT. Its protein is CASRQAPNQPQHF.

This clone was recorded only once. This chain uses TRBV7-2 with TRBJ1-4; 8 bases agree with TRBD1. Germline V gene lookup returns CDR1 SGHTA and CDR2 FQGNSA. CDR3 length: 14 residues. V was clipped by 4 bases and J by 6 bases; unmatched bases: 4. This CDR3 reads CASSYSTGDEKLFF. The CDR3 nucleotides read TGTGCCAGCAGCTATTCGACAGGGGATGAAAAACTGTTTTTT.

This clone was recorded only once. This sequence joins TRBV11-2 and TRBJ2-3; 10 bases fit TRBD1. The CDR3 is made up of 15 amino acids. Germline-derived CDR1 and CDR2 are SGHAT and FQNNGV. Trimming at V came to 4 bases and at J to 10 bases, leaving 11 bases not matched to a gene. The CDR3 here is CASSWGQGRLGAQYF. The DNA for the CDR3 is TGTGCCAGCAGCTGGGGACAGGGGCGGTTAGGAGCGCAGTATTTT. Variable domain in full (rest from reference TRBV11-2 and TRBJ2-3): EAGVAQSPRYKIIEKRQSVAFWCNPISGHATLYWYQQILGQGPKLLIQFQNNGVVDDSQLPKDRFSAERLKGVDSTLKIQPAKLEDSAVYLCASSWGQGRLGAQYFGPGTRLTVL.

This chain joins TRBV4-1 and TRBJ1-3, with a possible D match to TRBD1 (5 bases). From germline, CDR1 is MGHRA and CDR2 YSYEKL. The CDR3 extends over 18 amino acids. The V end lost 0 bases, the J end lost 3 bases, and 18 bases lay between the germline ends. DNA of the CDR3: TGCGCCAGCAGCCAAGATGGAAGCAGGGAATCCCGTGGAAACACCATATATTTT. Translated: CASSQDGSRESRGNTIYF.

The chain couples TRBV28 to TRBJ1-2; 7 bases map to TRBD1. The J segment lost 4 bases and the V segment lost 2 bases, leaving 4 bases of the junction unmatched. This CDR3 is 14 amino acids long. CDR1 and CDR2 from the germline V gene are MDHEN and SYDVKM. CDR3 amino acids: CASSLGTVSYGYTF. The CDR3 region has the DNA TGTGCCAGCAGTTTAGGGACAGTTTCCTATGGCTACACCTTC.

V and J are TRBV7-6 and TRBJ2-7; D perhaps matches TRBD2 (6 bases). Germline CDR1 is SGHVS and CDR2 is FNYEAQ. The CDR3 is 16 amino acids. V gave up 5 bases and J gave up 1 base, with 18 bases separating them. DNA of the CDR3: TGTGCCAGCAGCGACCATCTGTCGCGGGGATCCTACGAGCAGTACTTC. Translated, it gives CASSDHLSRGSYEQYF.

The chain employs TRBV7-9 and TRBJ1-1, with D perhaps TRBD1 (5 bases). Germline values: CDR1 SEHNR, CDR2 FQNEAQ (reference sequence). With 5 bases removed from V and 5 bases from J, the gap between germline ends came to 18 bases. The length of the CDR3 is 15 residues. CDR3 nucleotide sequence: TGTGCCAGCAGCCAACTTATGGGGGGGAGGACTGAAGCTTTCTTT. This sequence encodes CASSQLMGGRTEAFF.

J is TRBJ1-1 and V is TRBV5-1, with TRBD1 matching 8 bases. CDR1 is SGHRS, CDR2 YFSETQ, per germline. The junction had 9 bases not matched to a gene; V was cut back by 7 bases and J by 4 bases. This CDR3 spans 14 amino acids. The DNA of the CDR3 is TGCGCCAGCTTCAACAGGGGGAGAGGCACTGAAGCTTTCTTT. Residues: CASFNRGRGTEAFF.

CDR3 sequence (DNA): TGTGCCAGCAGTAACGGGGGCTATGGCTACACCTTC. Residues: CASSNGGYGYTF. The chain recombines TRBV6-2 or TRBV6-3 with TRBJ1-2, with D possibly being TRBD1 (5 bases). Germline CDR1 is MNHEY and CDR2 is SVGEGT. Trimming removed 5 bases at V and 4 bases at J, with 8 bases between. The CDR3 runs to 12 residues.

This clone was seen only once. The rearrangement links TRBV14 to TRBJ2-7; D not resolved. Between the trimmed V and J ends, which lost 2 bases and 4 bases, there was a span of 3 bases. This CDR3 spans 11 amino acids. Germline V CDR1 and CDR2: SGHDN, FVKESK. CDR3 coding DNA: TGTGCCAGCAGCCAACGGTACGAGCAGTACTTC. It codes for CASSQRYEQYF.

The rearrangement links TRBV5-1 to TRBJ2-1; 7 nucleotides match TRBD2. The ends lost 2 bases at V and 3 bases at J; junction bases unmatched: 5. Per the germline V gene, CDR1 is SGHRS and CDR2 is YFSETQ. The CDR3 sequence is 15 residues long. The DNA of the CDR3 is TGCGCCAGCAGCTTCGGGCTAGCGGACTACAATGAGCAGTTCTTC. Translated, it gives CASSFGLADYNEQFF. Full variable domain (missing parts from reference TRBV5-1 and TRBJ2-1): KAGVTQTPRYLIKTRGQQVTLSCSPISGHRSVSWYQQTPGQGLQFLFEYFSETQRNKGNFPGRFSGRQFSNSRSEMNVSTLELGDSALYLCASSFGLADYNEQFFGPGTRLTVL.

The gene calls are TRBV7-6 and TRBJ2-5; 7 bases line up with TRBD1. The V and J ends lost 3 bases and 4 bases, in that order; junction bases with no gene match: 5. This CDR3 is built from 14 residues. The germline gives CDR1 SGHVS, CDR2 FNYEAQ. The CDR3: CASSFTTGAETQYF. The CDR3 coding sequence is TGTGCCAGCAGCTTCACAACAGGGGCAGAGACCCAGTACTTC.

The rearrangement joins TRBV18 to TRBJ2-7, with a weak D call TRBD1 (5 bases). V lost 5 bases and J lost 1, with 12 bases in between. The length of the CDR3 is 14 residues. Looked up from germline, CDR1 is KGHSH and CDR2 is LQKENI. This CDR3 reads CASSEGASSYEQYF. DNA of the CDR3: TGTGCCAGCTCAGAAGGGGCGTCTTCCTACGAGCAGTACTTC. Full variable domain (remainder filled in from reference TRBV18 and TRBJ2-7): NAGVMQNPRHLVRRRGQEARLRCSPMKGHSHVYWYRQLPEEGLKFMVYLQKENIIDESGMPKERFSAEFPKEGPSILRIQQVVRGDSAAYFCASSEGASSYEQYFGPGTRLTVT.

CDR3 loop: CAISESRASANYGYTF. CDR3 nucleotide sequence: TGTGCCATCAGTGAGTCGAGGGCCTCGGCCAACTATGGCTACACCTTC. The chain couples TRBV10-3 to TRBJ1-2; D gene ambiguous. The ends were cut back, 0 bases at V and 2 bases at J, with 13 bases in the middle. This CDR3 has 16 amino acids. Germline CDR1 reads ENHRY; CDR2 reads SYGVKD.